The 9 T cell receptor beta chains reported below all come from one sample, sequenced in a study of cytomegalovirus exposure and HLA in healthy donors. The primer mix had 60 Vbeta and 13 Jbeta primers. Here immunoSEQ multiplex PCR was the method, and the copy in TCRdb shows in-frame clones only, minus some. The sample has 130,000 or so clones; roughly 80% are singletons. Sequenced: PBMCs. These receptors were collected from a man aged 35-49 years in good health and CMV-seronegative.

The chain recombines TRBV5-6 with TRBJ2-5, with 9 positions matching TRBD1. This CDR3 is 16 amino acids long. V lost 6 bases to trimming and J lost 6 bases; unmatched junction nucleotides: 15. CDR1 is SGHDT, CDR2 YYEEEE, per germline. The CDR3 DNA follows: TGTGCCAGCATGCTAATGGCCGGGACAGGGTTGAAGACCCAGTACTTC. Protein sequence: CASMLMAGTGLKTQYF.

This clone came up a few times. V gene TRBV5-6 combines with J gene TRBJ2-7; tentative D call: TRBD1 (6 bases). V lost 4 bases, J lost 5 bases, and 13 bases lay in between. The CDR3 covers 13 residues. The V gene's germline CDR1 is SGHDT and CDR2 YYEEEE. This CDR3 reads CASSHAAGDEQYF. As DNA, the CDR3 is TGTGCCAGCAGCCATGCGGCAGGGGACGAGCAGTACTTC.

The genes are TRBV30 and TRBJ2-3, with 9 bases matching TRBD2. There are 13 residues in the CDR3. Germline lookup yields CDR1 GTSNPN and CDR2 SVGIG (reference sequence). CDR3 coding DNA: TGTGCATCGCGCGGGGGGGCTGCGGATACGCAGTATTTT. It specifies CASRGGAADTQYF.

The chain combines TRBV7-3 with TRBJ2-2; TRBD2 aligns across 9 bases. CDR1 is SGHTA and CDR2 is FQGTGA in the germline V gene. There are 17 residues in the CDR3. V shed 3 bases, J shed 3 bases, and the junction held 8 bases outside the gene matches. The CDR3 loop is CASSLTGTSIYTGELFF. The CDR3 DNA reads as TGTGCCAGCAGCTTGACCGGGACTAGCATCTACACCGGGGAGCTGTTTTTT.

The J gene is TRBJ2-7, the V gene TRBV6-5; 8 nucleotides align to TRBD1. J was trimmed by 6 bases and V by 2 bases; bases with no gene match: 3. CDR1 is MNHEY, CDR2 SVGAGI, per germline. The CDR3 sequence is 13 residues long. The DNA for the CDR3 is TGTGCCAGCAGTTACGACAGGGGATCCGAGCAGTACTTC. It specifies CASSYDRGSEQYF.

The chain has TRBV4-1 and TRBJ2-3; TRBD2 is a possible D gene (6 bases). CDR3 size: 16 residues. V was pared by 0 bases and J by 3 bases, with 13 bases between. Germline V gene sequence: CDR1 MGHRA, CDR2 YSYEKL. The CDR3 reads CASSQDDRGWTDTQYF. The CDR3 coding sequence is TGCGCCAGCAGCCAAGATGACCGGGGGTGGACAGATACGCAGTATTTT.

The rearrangement uses TRBV9 and TRBJ2-2; TRBD1 matches at 10 bases. CDR1 SGDLS and CDR2 YYNGEE come from the germline V gene. V was clipped by 0 bases and J by 5 bases; unmatched bases: 7. The CDR3 is 17 amino acids. CDR3 sequence: CASSVDPGQGSTGELFF. As DNA, the CDR3 is TGTGCCAGCAGCGTAGACCCGGGACAGGGGTCGACCGGGGAGCTGTTTTTT.

This clone has a single count. V usage is TRBV19 and J usage is TRBJ1-5; tentatively, D is TRBD1 (6 bases). In germline, CDR1 is LNHDA, CDR2 SQIVND (reference sequence). CDR3 size: 15 residues. V dropped 7 bases and J dropped 0 bases, with 13 bases sitting between them. The CDR3 is CASTADSYSNQPQHF. The CDR3, as DNA: TGTGCCAGTACCGCGGACAGTTATAGCAATCAGCCCCAGCATTTT.

This clone came up once. In nucleotides, the CDR3 is TGTGCCAGCAAACTCCTGAGCGCCCCCATCTACAATGAGCAGTTCTTC. Translated: CASKLLSAPIYNEQFF. The genes are TRBV2 and TRBJ2-1, with no clear D. Germline V lookup: CDR1 SNHLY, CDR2 FYNNEI. The V and J ends lost 7 bases and 3 bases respectively, with 19 bases between them. The CDR3 has 16 amino acids. The full variable domain, rest sourced from reference TRBV2 and TRBJ2-1, is EPEVTQTPSHQVTQMGQEVILRCVPISNHLYFYWYRQILGQKVEFLVSFYNNEISEKSEIFDDQFSVERPDGSNFTLKIRSTKLEDSAMYFCASKLLSAPIYNEQFFGPGTRLTVL.